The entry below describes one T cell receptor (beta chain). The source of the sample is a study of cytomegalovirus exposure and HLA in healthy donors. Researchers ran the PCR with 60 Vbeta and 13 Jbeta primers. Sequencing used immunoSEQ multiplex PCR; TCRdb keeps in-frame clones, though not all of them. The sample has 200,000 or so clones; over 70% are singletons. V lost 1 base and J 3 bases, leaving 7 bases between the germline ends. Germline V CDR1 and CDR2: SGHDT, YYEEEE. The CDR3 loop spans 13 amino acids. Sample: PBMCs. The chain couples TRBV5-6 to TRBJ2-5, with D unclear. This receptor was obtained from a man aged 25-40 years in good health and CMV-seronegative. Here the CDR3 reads CASSLLYEETQYF. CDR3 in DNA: TGTGCCAGCAGCTTGCTATACGAAGAGACCCAGTACTTC.